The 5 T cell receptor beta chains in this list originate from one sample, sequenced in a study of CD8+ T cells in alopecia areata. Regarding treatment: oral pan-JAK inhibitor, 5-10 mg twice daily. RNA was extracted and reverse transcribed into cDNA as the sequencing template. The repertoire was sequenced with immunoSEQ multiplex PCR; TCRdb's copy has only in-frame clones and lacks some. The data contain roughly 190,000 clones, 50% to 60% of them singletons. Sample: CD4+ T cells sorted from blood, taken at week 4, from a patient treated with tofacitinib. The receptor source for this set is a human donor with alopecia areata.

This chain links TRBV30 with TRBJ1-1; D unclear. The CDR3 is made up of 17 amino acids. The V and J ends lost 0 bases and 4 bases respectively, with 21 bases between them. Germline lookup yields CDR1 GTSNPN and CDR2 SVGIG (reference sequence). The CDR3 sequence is CAWSVNKNLDILTEAFF. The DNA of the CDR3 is TGTGCCTGGAGTGTAAATAAAAATCTCGACATACTCACTGAAGCTTTCTTT.

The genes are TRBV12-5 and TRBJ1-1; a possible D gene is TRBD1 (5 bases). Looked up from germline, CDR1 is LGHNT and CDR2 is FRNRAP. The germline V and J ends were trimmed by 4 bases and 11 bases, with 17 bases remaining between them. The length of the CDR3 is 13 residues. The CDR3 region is CASGSSSNRGAFF. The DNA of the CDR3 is TGTGCTAGTGGTTCCTCCAGTAATCGGGGGGCTTTCTTT.

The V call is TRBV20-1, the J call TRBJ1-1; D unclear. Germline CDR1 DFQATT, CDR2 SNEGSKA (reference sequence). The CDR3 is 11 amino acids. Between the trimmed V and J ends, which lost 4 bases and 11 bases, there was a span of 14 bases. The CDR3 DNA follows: TGCAGTGCTACCGCAGGAGGCTTGGCTTTCTTT. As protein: CSATAGGLAFF.

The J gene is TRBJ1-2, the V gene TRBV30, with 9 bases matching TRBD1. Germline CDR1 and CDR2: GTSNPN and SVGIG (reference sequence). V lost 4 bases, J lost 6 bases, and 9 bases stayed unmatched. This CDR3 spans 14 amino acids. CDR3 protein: CAWTTYRGLHGYTF. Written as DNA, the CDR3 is TGTGCCTGGACCACATACAGGGGGCTCCATGGCTACACCTTC.

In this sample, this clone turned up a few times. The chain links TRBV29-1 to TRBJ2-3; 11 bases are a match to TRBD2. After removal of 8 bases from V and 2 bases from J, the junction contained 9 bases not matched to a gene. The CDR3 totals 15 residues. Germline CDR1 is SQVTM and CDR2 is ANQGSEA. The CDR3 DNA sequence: TGCAGCTCTGCAACTAGCGGGGGATCCACAGATACGCAGTATTTT. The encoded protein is CSSATSGGSTDTQYF.